The rows below give T cell receptor beta chains drawn from one sample of a study of Graves' ophthalmopathy and Graves' hyperthyroidism. One entry per CDR3 protein, called by TCRdb with MiXCR from the multiplex PCR reads. The repertoire holds just over 400,000 distinct CDR3 sequences, under 25% seen once, with 2.5% to 3% in the top ten. The sample was peripheral blood. Source of these receptors: a woman aged 18-29 years with stable Graves' hyperthyroidism. Each CDR3 is given with its conserved first and last residue. Fields, in order: CDR3 protein, CDR3 DNA, J gene, clone size, V gene, D gene. D genes are given only for firm matches. Size is omitted from some rows. Given values are once, few, many or a class for expanded clones.

CASSLGLSRTEAFF,TGTGCCAGCAGCTTAGGCCTATCGCGCACTGAAGCTTTCTTT,TRBJ1-1,many,TRBV13,.
CSVGSGWGMNTEAFF,TGCAGCGTTGGGTCAGGGTGGGGAATGAACACTGAAGCTTTCTTT,TRBJ1-1,many,TRBV29-1,.
CASSLRDSLGQETQYF,TGTGCCAGCAGTTTACGGGACAGTTTAGGCCAAGAGACCCAGTACTTC,TRBJ2-5,.,TRBV27,TRBD1
CASSLKPGTGEAPLHF,TGTGCCAGTAGCCTGAAGCCCGGGACAGGGGAAGCACCCCTCCACTTT,TRBJ1-6,many,TRBV19,TRBD1
CASSPPGQTKTYEQYF,TGTGCCAGCAGTCCGCCGGGACAGACGAAGACCTACGAGCAGTACTTC,TRBJ2-7,few,TRBV28,TRBD1
CSVEAPKGTYEQYF,TGCAGCGTTGAGGCCCCAAAGGGGACCTACGAGCAGTACTTC,TRBJ2-7,.,TRBV29-1,.
CASRRRRGTGVFSSGYTF,TGTGCCAGCAGACGTCGCCGGGGGACAGGGGTATTCTCTAGCGGCTACACCTTC,TRBJ1-2,.,TRBV6-2/TRBV6-3,TRBD1
CSVEVASGSYEQYF,TGCAGCGTTGAAGTGGCTAGCGGCTCCTACGAGCAGTACTTC,TRBJ2-7,many,TRBV29-1,TRBD2
CATSTGLAEIAKNIKYF,TGTGCCACCAGCACGGGACTAGCGGAGATAGCCAAAAACATTAAGTACTTC,TRBJ2-4,many,TRBV15,TRBD2
CATSRGLAGQLAGANVLTF,TGTGCCACCAGCAGAGGCCTAGCAGGACAGCTAGCAGGGGCCAACGTCCTGACTTTC,TRBJ2-6,many,TRBV15,.
CASSQPTGSLYGYTF,TGTGCCAGTAGTCAGCCGACAGGTTCGCTCTATGGCTACACCTTC,TRBJ1-2,few,TRBV19,.
CASSLDPPDTQYF,TGTGCCAGCAGCTTAGACCCCCCAGATACGCAGTATTTT,TRBJ2-3,many,TRBV7-2,.
CASSYPDSELYGYTF,TGTGCCAGCAGTTACCCGGACAGCGAACTCTATGGCTACACCTTC,TRBJ1-2,many,TRBV6-2/TRBV6-3,.
CASRGPRDRLEGQYF,TGTGCCAGCAGAGGCCCCCGGGACAGGCTCGAGGGGCAGTACTTC,TRBJ2-7,few,TRBV28,TRBD1
CSARGTVRETQYF,TGCAGTGCTAGAGGGACAGTGCGCGAGACCCAGTACTTC,TRBJ2-5,.,TRBV20-1,.
CASSWGTGNQPQHF,TGTGCCAGCAGCTGGGGGACGGGCAATCAGCCCCAGCATTTT,TRBJ1-5,many,TRBV2,.
CASSFGPPGNTEAFF,TGTGCCAGCAGTTTCGGGCCTCCCGGGAACACTGAAGCTTTCTTT,TRBJ1-1,few,TRBV12-3/TRBV12-4,.
CATSKPGQRNGYTF,TGTGCCACCAGCAAACCGGGACAGCGGAATGGCTACACCTTC,TRBJ1-2,.,TRBV15,TRBD1
CASSQTGLMNTEALF,TGTGCCAGCAGTCAGACTGGGCTCATGAACACTGAAGCTCTCTTT,TRBJ1-1,few,TRBV6-1,.
CASSYSTGTVGGYTF,TGTGCCAGCAGTTACTCGACAGGGACAGTTGGTGGCTACACCTTC,TRBJ1-2,many,TRBV6-5,TRBD1
CASSLSREGNTEAFF,TGCGCCAGCAGCCTATCCAGGGAGGGGAACACTGAAGCTTTCTTT,TRBJ1-1,few,TRBV4-1,.
CASSPAQGETQYF,TGTGCCAGCAGCCCAGCACAAGGGGAGACCCAGTACTTC,TRBJ2-5,.,TRBV11-2,.
CSARQGARTEAFF,TGCAGTGCTCGTCAGGGGGCGCGGACTGAAGCTTTCTTT,TRBJ1-1,.,TRBV20-1,TRBD1
CSAREDRYTYEQYF,TGCAGTGCTAGAGAGGACAGGTACACCTACGAGCAGTACTTC,TRBJ2-7,many,TRBV20-1,TRBD1
CASSTGPAGDYGYTF,TGTGCCAGCAGCACGGGACCGGCGGGCGACTATGGCTACACCTTC,TRBJ1-2,many,TRBV6-2/TRBV6-3,.
CASSFGSGGETYGYTF,TGTGCCAGCAGTTTTGGGAGTGGGGGGGAGACCTATGGCTACACCTTC,TRBJ1-2,.,TRBV12-3/TRBV12-4,.
CASSTGTGGGYTF,TGTGCCAGCAGCACCGGGACAGGGGGGGGCTACACCTTC,TRBJ1-2,many,TRBV12-3/TRBV12-4,TRBD1
CASSFLDQPQHF,TGTGCCAGCAGTTTCCTCGACCAGCCCCAGCATTTT,TRBJ1-5,many,TRBV12-3/TRBV12-4,.
CASTLRGGEAFF,TGTGCCAGTACCCTCCGGGGTGGTGAAGCTTTCTTT,TRBJ1-1,.,TRBV19,.
CASSEHVTYEQYF,TGTGCCAGCAGCGAACACGTCACCTACGAGCAGTACTTC,TRBJ2-7,.,TRBV7-8,.
CASSGLAGMETQYF,TGTGCCAGCAGTGGACTAGCGGGTATGGAGACCCAGTACTTC,TRBJ2-5,.,TRBV6-1,TRBD2
CSARAGDRLNTEAFF,TGCAGTGCTAGAGCAGGGGACAGGCTGAACACTGAAGCTTTCTTT,TRBJ1-1,many,TRBV20-1,TRBD1
CASSFGTRHTGELFF,TGCGCCAGCAGTTTCGGGACTAGACACACCGGGGAGCTGTTTTTT,TRBJ2-2,.,TRBV5-1,TRBD2
CASSPSGVSETQYF,TGTGCCAGCAGCCCTTCGGGAGTCTCAGAGACCCAGTACTTC,TRBJ2-5,many,TRBV3-1,.
CASSSRGRRETGELFF,TGTGCCAGCAGTTCCCGGGGCAGGCGGGAAACCGGGGAGCTGTTTTTT,TRBJ2-2,many,TRBV6-2/TRBV6-3,.
CASSVAQRGETQYF,TGTGCCAGCAGCGTAGCTCAGCGGGGGGAGACCCAGTACTTC,TRBJ2-5,many,TRBV9,TRBD2
CASSPGQYGYTF,TGTGCCAGCAGCCCGGGACAGTATGGCTACACCTTC,TRBJ1-2,many,TRBV11-2,TRBD1
CASSPGGLAGRETQYF,TGTGCCAGCAGCCCGGGGGGTCTAGCGGGACGAGAGACCCAGTACTTC,TRBJ2-5,once,TRBV12-3/TRBV12-4,TRBD2
CASSGQIGDEQYF,TGCGCCAGCAGCGGGCAAATCGGCGACGAGCAGTACTTC,TRBJ2-7,many,TRBV5-1,.
CASSNLAGAVETQYF,TGTGCCAGCAGCAACCTAGCGGGAGCTGTTGAGACCCAGTACTTC,TRBJ2-5,many,TRBV7-8,TRBD2
CASSYSSRDTYNSPLHF,TGTGCCAGCAGTTACTCGTCCCGGGACACCTATAATTCACCCCTCCACTTT,TRBJ1-6,many,TRBV6-5,.
CASSTPRDYKYEQYF,TGTGCCAGCAGTACCCCACGGGACTATAAGTACGAGCAGTACTTC,TRBJ2-7,many,TRBV6-1,TRBD2
CATSDPDRNYGYTF,TGTGCCACCAGTGATCCGGACAGGAACTATGGCTACACCTTC,TRBJ1-2,many,TRBV24-1,TRBD1
CASSSNSGANVLTF,TGTGCCAGCAGTTCCAACTCTGGGGCCAACGTCCTGACTTTC,TRBJ2-6,many,TRBV12-3/TRBV12-4,.
CASSMGTTGEQYF,TGTGCCAGCAGCATGGGGACCACCGGGGAGCAGTACTTC,TRBJ2-7,many,TRBV5-6,.
CASSEPRDRVVFPEAFF,TGTGCCAGCAGTGAGCCCCGGGACAGGGTAGTTTTCCCTGAAGCTTTCTTT,TRBJ1-1,.,TRBV6-1,TRBD1
CASSYLGQGATPGANVLTF,TGTGCCAGCAGTTACCTGGGACAGGGGGCCACTCCTGGGGCCAACGTCCTGACTTTC,TRBJ2-6,many,TRBV6-2/TRBV6-3,TRBD1
CSVAVGGKGYGYTF,TGCAGCGTTGCAGTAGGGGGGAAGGGCTATGGCTACACCTTC,TRBJ1-2,.,TRBV29-1,.
CASSFFAQGKAEAFF,TGTGCCAGCAGTTTCTTCGCACAGGGGAAGGCTGAAGCTTTCTTT,TRBJ1-1,many,TRBV28,TRBD1
CSARTPNATGELFF,TGCAGTGCTAGGACCCCAAATGCGACCGGGGAGCTGTTTTTT,TRBJ2-2,many,TRBV20-1,.